The entry that follows covers one TCR beta chain sequence. Its antigen is unknown. TCRdb keeps only in-frame clones here, not all; method: immunoSEQ multiplex PCR. The table lists about 82,000 clones, around 92% of them singletons. The sample belongs to a study of cytomegalovirus exposure and HLA in healthy donors. General study results and limits: The tendency of first-cohort TCR clusters to co-occur in the 120 or so validation repertoires emerged from a later analysis. Despite most TCR sequences being rare, some public TCRs occurred in many donors.

The TCR originated in a man between 18 and 35 years old in good health and CMV-seronegative. The sample consisted of PBMCs.

For the CDR3, the DNA is TGTGCCAGCTCGCGGAACAGGGGGCCGAATGAAAAACTGTTTTTT. Protein product: CASSRNRGPNEKLFF. The V call is TRBV18, the J call TRBJ1-4; 9 bases align to TRBD1. The germline V gene encodes CDR1 KGHSH and CDR2 LQKENI. The CDR3 contains 15 residues. V shed 6 bases and J 5 bases; nucleotides not matched to a gene: 7.